The sequence of this TCR beta chain was determined in a study of CD8+CD57+ T cells in acquired aplastic anemia. CDR1 and CDR2 (germline): SGDLS, YYNGEE. This CDR3 has 14 residues. V was pared by 0 bases and J by 1 base, with 7 bases between. The patients chosen for sequencing had shown expansion of CD8+CD57+ cells (detected by flow cytometry). Worth noting for this clonotype: The antigen remains unidentified.

The study, taken as a whole, reports: CD8+ Simpson's diversity did not differ significantly between patients and controls. Researchers report that approximately 28 CD8+ CDR3 sequences appeared in both patients and controls.

Genomic DNA, serving as template, underwent TCR beta VDJ and CDR3 profiling. MiXCR was run by TCRdb on the reads, yielding one entry per CDR3 protein. The repertoire holds roughly 280,000 distinct CDR3 sequences, with 56% as singletons. The clonotype was recovered from a human donor with aplastic anemia. Source material: sorted CD4+, CD8+, or CD8+CD57+ T cells (not recorded which) from PBMCs. V is TRBV9 and J is TRBJ1-1; possible D gene TRBD1, 6 bases. The CDR3 DNA follows: TGTGCCAGCAGCGTAGTGGACAGGAACACTGAAGCTTTCTTT. It specifies CASSVVDRNTEAFF.